This entry is about one T cell receptor (beta chain). Its antigen remains unknown. The sample carries other DNA sequences with the same CDR3. The source of the sample is a study of shared clonotypes between healthy human individuals. Overall study findings and caveats: As a rule, naive subsets had a larger estimated richness than memory subsets.

The naive CD8 fraction comprised CD45RO-negative cells positively selected for CCR7 and excluded terminally differentiated effector memory CD45RA+ cells. The CDR3 is 14 residues long. V dropped 2 bases and J dropped 3 bases, with 8 bases sitting between them. Germline V gene lookup returns CDR1 MGHRA and CDR2 YSYEKL. The table came from immunoSEQ multiplex PCR; TCRdb's copy has only in-frame clones and leaves some out. The sample lists some 2 million clones; about 95% were seen once. This sequence originates from a man in his late teens or twenties in good health. V usage is TRBV4-1 and J usage is TRBJ2-1, with D unresolved. Sequences were obtained from naive CD8+ T cells sorted from blood. The CDR3 sequence is CASSQPGSYNEQFF. As DNA, the CDR3 is TGCGCCAGCAGCCAACCCGGCAGCTACAATGAGCAGTTCTTC.